The present entry profiles one TCR beta chain with its context. Produced via immunoSEQ multiplex PCR; TCRdb's table is partial and in-frame only. The data show roughly 120,000 clones, 80% to 95% seen once. Germline V gene sequence: CDR1 GTSNPN, CDR2 SVGIG (reference sequence). The CDR3 extends over 13 amino acids. The V segment lost 5 bases and the J segment 4 bases; nucleotides outside the gene matches: 5. These data belong to a study of T cell changes during pregnancy in multiple sclerosis. The sample here was peripheral blood, taken in the third trimester of pregnancy. The sequence was collected from a female donor with multiple sclerosis, enrolled in a pregnancy study. The chain couples TRBV30 to TRBJ1-3; 7 positions agree with TRBD1. DNA for the CDR3: TGTGCCTGGCAACAGGGGTCAGGAAACACCATATATTTT. It encodes CAWQQGSGNTIYF.